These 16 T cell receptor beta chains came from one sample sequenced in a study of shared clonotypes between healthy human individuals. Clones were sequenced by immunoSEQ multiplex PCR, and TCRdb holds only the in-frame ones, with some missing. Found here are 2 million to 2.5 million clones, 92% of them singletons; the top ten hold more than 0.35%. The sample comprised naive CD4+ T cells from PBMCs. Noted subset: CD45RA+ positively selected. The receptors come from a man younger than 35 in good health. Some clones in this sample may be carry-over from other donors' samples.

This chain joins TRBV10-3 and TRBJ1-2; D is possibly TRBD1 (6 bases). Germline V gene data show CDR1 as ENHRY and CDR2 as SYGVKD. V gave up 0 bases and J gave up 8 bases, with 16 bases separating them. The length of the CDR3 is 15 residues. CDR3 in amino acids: CAISESSQGRQGYTF. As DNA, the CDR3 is TGTGCCATCAGTGAGTCATCGCAGGGGCGGCAAGGCTACACCTTC.

The CDR3 sequence is CSVDPEAMNTEAFF. CDR3 bases: TGCAGCGTTGATCCGGAAGCGATGAACACTGAAGCTTTCTTT. The V gene is TRBV29-1, the J gene TRBJ1-1; D uncertain. V gave up 3 bases and J gave up 0 bases, with 11 bases separating them. The CDR3 loop spans 14 amino acids. The V gene's germline CDR1 is SQVTM and CDR2 ANQGSEA.

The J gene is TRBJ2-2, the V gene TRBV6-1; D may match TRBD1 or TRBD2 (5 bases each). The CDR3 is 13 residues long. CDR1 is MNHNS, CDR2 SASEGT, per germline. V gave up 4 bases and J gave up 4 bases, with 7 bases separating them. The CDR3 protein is CASSVGVTGELFF. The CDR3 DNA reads TGTGCCAGCAGTGTGGGGGTCACCGGGGAGCTGTTTTTT.

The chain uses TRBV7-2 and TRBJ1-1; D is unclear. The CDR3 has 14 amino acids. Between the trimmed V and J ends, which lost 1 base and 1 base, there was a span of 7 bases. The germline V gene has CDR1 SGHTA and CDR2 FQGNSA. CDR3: CASSLVHRNTEAFF. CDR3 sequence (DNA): TGTGCCAGCAGCTTAGTCCACAGGAACACTGAAGCTTTCTTT.

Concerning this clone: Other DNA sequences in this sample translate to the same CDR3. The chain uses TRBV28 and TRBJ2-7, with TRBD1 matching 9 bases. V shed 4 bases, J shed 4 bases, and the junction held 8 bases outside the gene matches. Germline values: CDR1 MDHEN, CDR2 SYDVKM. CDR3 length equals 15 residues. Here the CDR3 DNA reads TGTGCCAGCAGTTCCCCGGGACAGGGATCGTACGAGCAGTACTTC. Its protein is CASSSPGQGSYEQYF.

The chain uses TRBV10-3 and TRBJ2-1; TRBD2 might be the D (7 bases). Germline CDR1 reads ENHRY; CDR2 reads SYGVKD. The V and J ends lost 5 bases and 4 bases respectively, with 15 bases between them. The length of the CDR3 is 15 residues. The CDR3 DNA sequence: TGTGCCATCAGTCGCGCGGGGGCGCTTTACAATGAGCAGTTCTTC. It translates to CAISRAGALYNEQFF.

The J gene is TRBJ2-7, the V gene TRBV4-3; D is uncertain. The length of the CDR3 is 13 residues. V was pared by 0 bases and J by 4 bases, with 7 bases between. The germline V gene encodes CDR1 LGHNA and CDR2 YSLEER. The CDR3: CASSQEFGYEQYF. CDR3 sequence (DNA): TGCGCCAGCAGCCAAGAGTTTGGTTACGAGCAGTACTTC.

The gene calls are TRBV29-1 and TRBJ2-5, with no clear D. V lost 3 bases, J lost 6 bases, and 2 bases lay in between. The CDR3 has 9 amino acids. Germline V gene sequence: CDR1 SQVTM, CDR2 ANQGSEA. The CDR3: CSVEKTQYF. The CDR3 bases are TGCAGCGTTGAGAAGACCCAGTACTTC.

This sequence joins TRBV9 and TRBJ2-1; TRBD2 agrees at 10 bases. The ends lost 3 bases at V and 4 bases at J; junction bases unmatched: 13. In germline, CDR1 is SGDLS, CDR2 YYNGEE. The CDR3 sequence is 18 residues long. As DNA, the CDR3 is TGTGCCAGCAGCGAGTGGCCAGTTGGGACTAGCGTATACAATGAGCAGTTCTTC. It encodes CASSEWPVGTSVYNEQFF. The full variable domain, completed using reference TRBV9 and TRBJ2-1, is DSGVTQTPKHLITATGQRVTLRCSPRSGDLSVYWYQQSLDQGLQFLIQYYNGEERAKGNILERFSAQQFPDLHSELNLSSLELGDSALYFCASSEWPVGTSVYNEQFFGPGTRLTVL.

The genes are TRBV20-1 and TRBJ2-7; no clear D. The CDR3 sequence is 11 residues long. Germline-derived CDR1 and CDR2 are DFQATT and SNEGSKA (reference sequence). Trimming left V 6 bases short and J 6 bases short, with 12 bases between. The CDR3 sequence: CSAGRLGEQYF. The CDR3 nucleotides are TGCAGTGCGGGCCGGTTAGGCGAGCAGTACTTC.

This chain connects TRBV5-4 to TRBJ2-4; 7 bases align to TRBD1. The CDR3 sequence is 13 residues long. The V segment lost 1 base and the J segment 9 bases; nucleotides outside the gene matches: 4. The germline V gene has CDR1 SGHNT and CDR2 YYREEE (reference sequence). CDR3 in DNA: TGTGCCAGCAGCTTGAGGGGGCAAGGCATTCAGTACTTC. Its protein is CASSLRGQGIQYF.

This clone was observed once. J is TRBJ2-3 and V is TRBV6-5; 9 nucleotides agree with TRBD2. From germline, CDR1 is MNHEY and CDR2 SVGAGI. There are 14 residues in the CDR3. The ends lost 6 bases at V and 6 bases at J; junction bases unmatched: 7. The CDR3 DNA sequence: TGTGCCAGCAGGACTAGCGGCCCGCCGGATACGCAGTATTTT. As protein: CASRTSGPPDTQYF.

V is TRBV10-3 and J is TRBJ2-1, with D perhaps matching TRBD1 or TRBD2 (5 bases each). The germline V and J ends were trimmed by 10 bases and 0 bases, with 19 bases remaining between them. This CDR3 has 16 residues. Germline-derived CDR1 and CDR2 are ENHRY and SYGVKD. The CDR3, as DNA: TGTGCCACCGGACTGGGGGAATCAAGCTCCTACAATGAGCAGTTCTTC. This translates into CATGLGESSSYNEQFF.

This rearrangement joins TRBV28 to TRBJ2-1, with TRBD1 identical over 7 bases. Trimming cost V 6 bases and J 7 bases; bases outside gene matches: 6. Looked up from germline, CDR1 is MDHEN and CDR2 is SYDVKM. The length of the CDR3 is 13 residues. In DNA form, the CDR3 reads TGTGCCAGCAGGTGGGACAGAAGTAATGAGCAGTTCTTC. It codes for CASRWDRSNEQFF.

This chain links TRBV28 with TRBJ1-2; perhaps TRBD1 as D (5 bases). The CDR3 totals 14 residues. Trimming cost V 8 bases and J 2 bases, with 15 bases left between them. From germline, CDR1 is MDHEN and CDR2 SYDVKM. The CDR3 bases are TGTGCCAGCGGGAACTCCGGGGCCAACTATGGCTACACCTTC. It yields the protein CASGNSGANYGYTF.

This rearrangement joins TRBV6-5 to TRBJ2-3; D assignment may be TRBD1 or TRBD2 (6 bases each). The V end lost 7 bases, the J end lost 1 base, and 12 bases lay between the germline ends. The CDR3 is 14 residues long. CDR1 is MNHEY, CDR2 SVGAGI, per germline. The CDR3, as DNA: TGTGCCAGCAAGGGGGGAGGACGCACAGATACGCAGTATTTT. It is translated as CASKGGGRTDTQYF.